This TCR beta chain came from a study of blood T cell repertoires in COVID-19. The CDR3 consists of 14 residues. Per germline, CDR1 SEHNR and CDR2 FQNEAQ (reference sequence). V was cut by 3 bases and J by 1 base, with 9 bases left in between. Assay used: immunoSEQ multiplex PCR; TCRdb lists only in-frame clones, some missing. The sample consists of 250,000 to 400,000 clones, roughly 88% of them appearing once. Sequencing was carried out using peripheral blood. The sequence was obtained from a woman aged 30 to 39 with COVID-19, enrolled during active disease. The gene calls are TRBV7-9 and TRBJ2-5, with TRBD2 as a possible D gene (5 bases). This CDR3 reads CASSFSVGQETQYF. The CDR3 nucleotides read TGTGCCAGCAGCTTTAGCGTTGGCCAAGAGACCCAGTACTTC.